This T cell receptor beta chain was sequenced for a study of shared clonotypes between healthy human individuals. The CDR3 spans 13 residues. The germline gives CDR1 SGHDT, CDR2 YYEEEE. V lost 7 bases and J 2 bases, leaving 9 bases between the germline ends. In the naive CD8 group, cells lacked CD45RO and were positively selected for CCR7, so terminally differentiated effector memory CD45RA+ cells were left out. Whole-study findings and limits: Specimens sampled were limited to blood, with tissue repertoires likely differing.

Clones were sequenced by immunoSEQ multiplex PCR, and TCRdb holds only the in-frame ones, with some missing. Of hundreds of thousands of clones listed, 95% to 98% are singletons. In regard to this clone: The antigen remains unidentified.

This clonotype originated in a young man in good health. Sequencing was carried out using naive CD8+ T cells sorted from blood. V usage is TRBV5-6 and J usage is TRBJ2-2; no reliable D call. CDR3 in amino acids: CASLGRNTGELFF. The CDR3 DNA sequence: TGTGCCAGCCTCGGGCGTAACACCGGGGAGCTGTTTTTT.